A selection of T cell receptor beta chains follows, all from one sample in a study of T cells in Graves' hyperthyroidism and ophthalmopathy. Using its own MiXCR run on the multiplex PCR reads, TCRdb lists one record per CDR3 protein. Of 550,000 to 800,000 distinct CDR3 sequences listed, approximately 15% were seen once; the top ten hold about a sixth. Sequencing used blood. The receptor source for this set is a man aged 50 to 59 with Graves' hyperthyroidism. CDR3s include the opening cysteine and the closing phenylalanine or tryptophan. The order of the fields is V gene, D gene, clone size, J gene, CDR3 protein, CDR3 DNA. A D gene is named only where the DNA matches it firmly. Size values are once, few and many counts, or a class for expanded clones, and some rows have none.

v_call: TRBV11-2
d_call: TRBD1
clone_size: many
j_call: TRBJ2-2
cdr3_aa: CASSQDRGRTGELFF
cdr3_nt: TGTGCCAGCAGCCAAGACAGGGGGCGAACCGGGGAGCTGTTTTTT

v_call: TRBV6-5
d_call: .
clone_size: .
j_call: TRBJ2-1
cdr3_aa: CASSYGDADNEQFF
cdr3_nt: TGTGCCAGCAGTTATGGGGACGCAGACAATGAGCAGTTCTTC

v_call: TRBV7-2
d_call: TRBD1
clone_size: many
j_call: TRBJ1-2
cdr3_aa: CASSLSEGAHYGYTF
cdr3_nt: TGTGCCAGCAGCTTAAGTGAGGGGGCCCACTATGGCTACACCTTC

v_call: TRBV6-2/TRBV6-3
d_call: TRBD2
clone_size: .
j_call: TRBJ2-7
cdr3_aa: CAAELAGLEQYF
cdr3_nt: TGTGCCGCGGAACTAGCGGGACTCGAGCAGTACTTC

v_call: TRBV3-1
d_call: TRBD1
clone_size: few
j_call: TRBJ2-7
cdr3_aa: CASSPGGREQYF
cdr3_nt: TGTGCCAGCAGCCCAGGGGGTCGCGAGCAGTACTTC

v_call: TRBV2
d_call: .
clone_size: .
j_call: TRBJ2-3
cdr3_aa: CASSGIGGPRLYF
cdr3_nt: TGTGCCAGCAGTGGGATTGGGGGACCCCGACTGTATTTT

v_call: TRBV11-2
d_call: .
clone_size: many
j_call: TRBJ2-1
cdr3_aa: CASSRDRDTPYNEQFF
cdr3_nt: TGTGCCAGCAGCCGAGACCGGGACACGCCGTACAATGAGCAGTTCTTC

v_call: TRBV28
d_call: TRBD1
clone_size: many
j_call: TRBJ2-7
cdr3_aa: CASSPGDSLKAYEQYF
cdr3_nt: TGTGCCAGCAGTCCAGGGGACAGCCTCAAAGCCTACGAGCAGTACTTC

v_call: TRBV20-1
d_call: TRBD2
clone_size: .
j_call: TRBJ2-1
cdr3_aa: CSARLAGGPGGFNEQFF
cdr3_nt: TGCAGTGCTAGACTAGCGGGAGGGCCTGGGGGTTTCAATGAGCAGTTCTTC

v_call: TRBV20-1
d_call: TRBD2
clone_size: few
j_call: TRBJ2-7
cdr3_aa: CSARDPVASGYEQYF
cdr3_nt: TGCAGTGCTAGAGATCCGGTGGCTAGCGGTTACGAGCAGTACTTC

v_call: TRBV18
d_call: TRBD1
clone_size: few
j_call: TRBJ2-7
cdr3_aa: CASSPRQGATYEQYF
cdr3_nt: TGTGCCAGCTCACCACGCCAGGGGGCTACCTACGAGCAGTACTTC

v_call: TRBV6-5
d_call: .
clone_size: many
j_call: TRBJ1-4
cdr3_aa: CASSYRGSGSDEKLFF
cdr3_nt: TGTGCCAGCAGTTACAGGGGCTCGGGGTCCGATGAAAAACTGTTTTTT

v_call: TRBV9
d_call: TRBD1
clone_size: many
j_call: TRBJ1-2
cdr3_aa: CASSVLGDSYGYTF
cdr3_nt: TGTGCCAGCAGCGTACTGGGGGACAGCTATGGCTACACCTTC

v_call: TRBV28
d_call: TRBD2
clone_size: many
j_call: TRBJ2-3
cdr3_aa: CASSLRGLAAYTDTQYF
cdr3_nt: TGTGCCAGCAGTTTAAGAGGACTAGCGGCCTACACAGATACGCAGTATTTT

v_call: TRBV12-3/TRBV12-4
d_call: .
clone_size: many
j_call: TRBJ1-1
cdr3_aa: CASSYIGVGRGDTEAFF
cdr3_nt: TGTGCCAGCAGTTACATTGGGGTAGGCAGGGGAGACACTGAAGCTTTCTTT

v_call: TRBV24-1
d_call: .
clone_size: .
j_call: TRBJ1-1
cdr3_aa: CATSDSAGRHQAFF
cdr3_nt: TGTGCCACCAGTGATTCAGCAGGTAGGCACCAAGCTTTCTTT

v_call: TRBV28
d_call: .
clone_size: many
j_call: TRBJ2-7
cdr3_aa: CASRSPGAESYEQYF
cdr3_nt: TGTGCCAGCCGCTCCCCTGGGGCGGAGTCCTACGAGCAGTACTTC

v_call: TRBV13
d_call: TRBD1
clone_size: many
j_call: TRBJ1-2
cdr3_aa: CASSKRGLNYGYTF
cdr3_nt: TGTGCCAGCAGCAAGAGGGGGCTTAACTATGGCTACACCTTC

v_call: TRBV12-3/TRBV12-4
d_call: .
clone_size: .
j_call: TRBJ2-7
cdr3_aa: CASSLIGALSYEQYF
cdr3_nt: TGTGCCAGCAGTTTAATAGGGGCCCTTTCCTACGAGCAGTACTTC

v_call: TRBV7-9
d_call: .
clone_size: .
j_call: TRBJ2-1
cdr3_aa: CASSISDEQFF
cdr3_nt: TGTGCCAGCAGCATTAGCGATGAGCAGTTCTTC

v_call: TRBV10-2
d_call: TRBD1
clone_size: few
j_call: TRBJ2-2
cdr3_aa: CASRDRADTGELFF
cdr3_nt: TGCGCCAGCAGGGACAGGGCTGACACCGGGGAGCTGTTTTTT

v_call: TRBV12-3/TRBV12-4
d_call: TRBD2
clone_size: many
j_call: TRBJ2-1
cdr3_aa: CASSLTSVIYNEQFF
cdr3_nt: TGTGCCAGCAGCCTGACTAGCGTGATCTACAATGAGCAGTTCTTC

v_call: TRBV20-1
d_call: TRBD2
clone_size: many
j_call: TRBJ2-7
cdr3_aa: CSALLAVTYEQYF
cdr3_nt: TGCAGTGCTCTACTAGCGGTTACCTACGAGCAGTACTTC

v_call: TRBV28
d_call: .
clone_size: .
j_call: TRBJ1-5
cdr3_aa: CASRLPGHLFSNQPQHF
cdr3_nt: TGTGCCAGCAGGCTACCGGGACACCTTTTTAGCAATCAGCCCCAGCATTTT

v_call: TRBV20-1
d_call: .
clone_size: .
j_call: TRBJ2-1
cdr3_aa: CSARDWAGEVRYNEQFF
cdr3_nt: TGCAGTGCTAGAGATTGGGCAGGGGAGGTGCGCTACAATGAGCAGTTCTTC

v_call: TRBV7-9
d_call: .
clone_size: many
j_call: TRBJ2-1
cdr3_aa: CASSLESAGRDEQFF
cdr3_nt: TGTGCCAGCAGCTTAGAGAGCGCAGGGCGGGATGAGCAGTTCTTC